This T cell receptor (beta chain) is drawn from a study of cytomegalovirus exposure and HLA in healthy donors. With 60 Vbeta and 13 Jbeta primers, the PCR was carried out. The table came from immunoSEQ multiplex PCR; TCRdb's copy has only in-frame clones and leaves some out. The sample holds about 210,000 clones, roughly 90% seen once. The sequence derives from a boy younger than 10 in good health and CMV-seronegative. The sequenced sample consisted of PBMCs.

CDR3 protein: CASSATQGLALTYEQYF. The CDR3 region has the DNA TGTGCCAGCAGCGCCACACAGGGATTGGCCCTAACCTACGAGCAGTACTTC. The rearrangement joins TRBV13 to TRBJ2-7, with D perhaps matching TRBD1 (6 bases). This CDR3 contains 17 residues. V lost 5 bases to trimming and J lost 2 bases, with 22 bases between them. Per germline, CDR1 PRHDT and CDR2 FYEKMQ (reference sequence). Using reference TRBV13 and TRBJ2-7 for the parts outside the CDR3, the full variable domain is AAGVIQSPRHLIKEKRETATLKCYPIPRHDTVYWYQQGPGQDPQFLISFYEKMQSDKGSIPDRFSAQQFSDYHSELNMSSLELGDSALYFCASSATQGLALTYEQYFGPGTRLTVT.